This TCR beta chain was identified during a study of blood T cell repertoires in COVID-19. Whole-study context: The cDNA or gDNA used as material had been derived from T cells, B-cell-depleted T cells, or PBMCs.

Individuals in the exposed group had encountered a COVID-19 case within 2 weeks preceding study entry. Per the study methods: From reference gene primer amplification, estimates of nucleated cell counts were derived. TCRdb keeps only in-frame clones here, not all; method: immunoSEQ multiplex PCR. V and J calls and clone size are given by that table; D and trimming were obtained from the DNA. Found here are some 240,000 clones, about 85% of them singletons; the top ten hold approximately 6.6%. The sequenced sample consisted of PBMCs or T cells enriched from blood (not recorded which). The clonotype was recovered from a woman aged 45-59 years who had been exposed to COVID-19.

The CDR3 loop reads CASSLAGLNREKLFF. The CDR3 DNA follows: TGTGCCAGCAGCTTGGCGGGGCTCAATCGTGAAAAACTGTTTTTT. This chain links TRBV7-2 with TRBJ1-4, with a weak D call TRBD1 (5 bases). CDR1 and CDR2 (germline): SGHTA, FQGNSA. Trimming removed 3 bases at V and 7 bases at J, with 15 bases between. This CDR3 region has 15 residues.